The 3 T cell receptor beta chains below come from one sample, sequenced in a study of shared clonotypes between healthy human individuals. Sequenced by immunoSEQ multiplex PCR; TCRdb stores in-frame clones only, minus some. The table shows hundreds of thousands of clones, with about nine tenths occurring only once. Sequencing was performed on memory CD8+ T cells sorted from blood. Sample subset: CD45RO+ cells pooled with CCR7-negative TemRA cells. The receptors here all came from a man aged 18-30 years in good health.

The chain combines TRBV6-5 with TRBJ2-2, with TRBD2 identical over 8 bases. CDR1 and CDR2 (germline): MNHEY, SVGAGI. The CDR3 has 15 residues. J gave up 0 bases and V 5 bases, and 2 bases lay outside the gene matches. The CDR3 loop is CASSQLAANTGELFF. CDR3 nucleotides: TGTGCCAGCAGTCAACTAGCGGCGAACACCGGGGAGCTGTTTTTT.

The J gene is TRBJ1-6, the V gene TRBV7-6, with D unclear. V lost 1 base, J lost 4 bases, and 14 bases lay in between. CDR1 is SGHVS and CDR2 is FNYEAQ in the germline V gene. The CDR3 totals 17 residues. In DNA form, the CDR3 reads TGTGCCAGCAGCTTAGAAGCAGGAGAGGAGTATAATTCACCCCTCCACTTT. This codes for CASSLEAGEEYNSPLHF.

The gene calls are TRBV11-2 and TRBJ2-2; D is perhaps TRBD1 (5 bases). Germline loops: CDR1 SGHAT, CDR2 FQNNGV. V lost 2 bases and J 6 bases, leaving 16 bases between the germline ends. This CDR3 region has 16 residues. CDR3 residues: CASSLRQSGYSGELFF. For the CDR3, the DNA is TGTGCCAGCAGCTTACGACAGTCGGGCTACTCCGGGGAGCTGTTTTTT.